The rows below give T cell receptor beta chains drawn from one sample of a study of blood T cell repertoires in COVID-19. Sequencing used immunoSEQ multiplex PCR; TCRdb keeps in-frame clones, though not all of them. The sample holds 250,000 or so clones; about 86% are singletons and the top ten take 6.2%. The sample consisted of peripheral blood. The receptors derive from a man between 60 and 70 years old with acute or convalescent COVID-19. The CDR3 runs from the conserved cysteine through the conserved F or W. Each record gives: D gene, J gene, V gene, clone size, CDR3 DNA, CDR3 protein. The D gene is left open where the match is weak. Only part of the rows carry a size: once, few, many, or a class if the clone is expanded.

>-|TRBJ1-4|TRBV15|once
TGTGCCACCAGCAGAGATCCGAATGAAAAACTGTTTTTT
CATSRDPNEKLFF
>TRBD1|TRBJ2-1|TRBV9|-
TGTGCCAGCAGCGCCCAAGAACCAGGGGGTGGCTCCTACAATGAGCAGTTCTTC
CASSAQEPGGGSYNEQFF
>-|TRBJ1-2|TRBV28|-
TGTGCCAGCAGTATACCAAACAGCTTATTGTCAGTCTATGGCTACACCTTC
CASSIPNSLLSVYGYTF
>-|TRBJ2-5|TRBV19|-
TGTGCCAGTAGTATCCCGCGGACTCCTGAGACCCAGTACTTC
CASSIPRTPETQYF
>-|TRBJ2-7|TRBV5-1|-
TGCGCCAGCAGCAATCCGACAGTGCCCTACGAGCAGTACTTC
CASSNPTVPYEQYF
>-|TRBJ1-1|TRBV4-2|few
TGTGCCAGCAGCCCAAGAGGCTACGCTGAAGCTTTCTTT
CASSPRGYAEAFF
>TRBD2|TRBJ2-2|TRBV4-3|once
TGCGCCAGCAGCCAAGTGACAGCGGGAGTTAAAACCGGGGAGCTGTTTTTT
CASSQVTAGVKTGELFF
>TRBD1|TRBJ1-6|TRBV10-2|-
TGCGCCAGCGGGACAGGGTTGAATTCACCCCTCCACTTT
CASGTGLNSPLHF
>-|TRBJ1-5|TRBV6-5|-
TGTGCCAGCAGCCAGGGTGCCAATCAGCCCCAGCATTTT
CASSQGANQPQHF
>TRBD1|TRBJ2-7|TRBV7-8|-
TGTGCCAGCAGCTTACCCGTGACAGGGGGCGGGAGCGACGAGCAGTACTTC
CASSLPVTGGGSDEQYF
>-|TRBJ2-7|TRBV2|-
TGTGCCAGCAGGAGAGTAGCGCTCACCTACGAGCAGTACTTC
CASRRVALTYEQYF
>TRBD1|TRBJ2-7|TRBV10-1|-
TGCGCCAGCAGGGGGACAGGGGATAAATACGAGCAGTACTTC
CASRGTGDKYEQYF
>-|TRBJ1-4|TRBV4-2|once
TGTGCCAGCAGCCAAATTCGGGCAACTAATGAAAAACTGTTTTTT
CASSQIRATNEKLFF
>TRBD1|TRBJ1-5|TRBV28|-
TGTGCCAGCAGTTTATTTAGACAGGGGAAGGGACAGCCCCAGCATTTT
CASSLFRQGKGQPQHF
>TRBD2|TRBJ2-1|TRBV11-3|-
TGTGCCAGCAGCCAAAATAAAGCGGGAGGGTTCTTC
CASSQNKAGGFF
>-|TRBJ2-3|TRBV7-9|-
TGTGCCAGCAGCTTTAAGGGGCAGGGGAACACAGATACGCAGTATTTT
CASSFKGQGNTDTQYF
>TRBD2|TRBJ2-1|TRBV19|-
TGTGCCAGCCGAGGGACTAGCGGGAGGAGGTCCTACAATGAGCAGTTCTTC
CASRGTSGRRSYNEQFF
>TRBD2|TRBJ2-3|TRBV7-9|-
TGTGCCAGCACCCTCACTAGCGGGACCACAGATACGCAGTATTTT
CASTLTSGTTDTQYF
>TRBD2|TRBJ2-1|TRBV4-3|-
TGCGCCAGCAGCCCCGACTGGACTAGCGGGTCCTACAATGAGCAGTTCTTC
CASSPDWTSGSYNEQFF
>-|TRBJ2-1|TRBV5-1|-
TGCGCCAGCAGCGGGCGGGACAGCCCGAAGGTCTTC
CASSGRDSPKVF
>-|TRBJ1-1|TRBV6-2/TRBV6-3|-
TGTGCCAGCAGTACAGGTCCCGGGGCTTTCTTT
CASSTGPGAFF
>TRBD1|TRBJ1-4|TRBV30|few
TGTGCCTGGAGCCTCAGGGGGCATGAAAAACTGTTTTTT
CAWSLRGHEKLFF
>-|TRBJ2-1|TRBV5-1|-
TGCGCCAGCAGCCCGTCGGAGTCTGAGCAGTTCTTC
CASSPSESEQFF
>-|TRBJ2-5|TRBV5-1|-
TGCGCCAGCAGCTTGGAATCCAGGGCACAAGAGACCCAGTACTTC
CASSLESRAQETQYF
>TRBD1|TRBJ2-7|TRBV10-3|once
TGTGCCATCAGTGTACAGGGGGCGAGGGAGCAGTACTTC
CAISVQGAREQYF
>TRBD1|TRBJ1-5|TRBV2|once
TGTGCCAGCAGTGGAGACGACAGGGTTGGGCAGCCCCAGCATTTT
CASSGDDRVGQPQHF
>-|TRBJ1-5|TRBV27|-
TGTGCCAGCAGTCCGGGGGGAATCAATCAGCCCCAGCATTTT
CASSPGGINQPQHF
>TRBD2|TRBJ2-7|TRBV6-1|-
TGTGCCAGCAGTGCCCAAAGAGGCGGGGGGCAGGTCTACGAGCAGTACTTC
CASSAQRGGGQVYEQYF
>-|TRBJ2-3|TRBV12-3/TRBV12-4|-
TGTGCCAGCAGTTTCCTAATAGATACGCAGTATTTT
CASSFLIDTQYF
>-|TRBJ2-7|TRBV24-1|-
TGTGCCACCAGTGATTTTATTGGGGCGAGGCAGTACTTC
CATSDFIGARQYF
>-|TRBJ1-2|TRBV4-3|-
TGCGCCAGCAGCCAAGACGGGCGGGTCCTCGGCTACACCTTC
CASSQDGRVLGYTF
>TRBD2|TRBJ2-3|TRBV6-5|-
TGTGCCAGCAGTCCCTCTAGCGGGAGAACAGATACGCAGTATTTT
CASSPSSGRTDTQYF
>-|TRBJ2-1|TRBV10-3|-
TGTGCCATCAGTGAGTCCACTAGTGGCAATGAGCAGTTCTTC
CAISESTSGNEQFF
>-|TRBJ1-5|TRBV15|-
TGTGCCACCAGCGGCCCGGGTCCCGGAAAGGTTAGCAATCAGCCCCAGCATTTT
CATSGPGPGKVSNQPQHF
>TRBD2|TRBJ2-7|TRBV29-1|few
TGCAGCGTAGCCTCTAGCGGGAGTGGCTACGAGCAGTACTTC
CSVASSGSGYEQYF
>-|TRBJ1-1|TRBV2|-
TGTGCCAGCAGTTACAGCTATGAAGCTTTCTTT
CASSYSYEAFF
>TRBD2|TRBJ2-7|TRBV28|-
TGTGCCAGTTTCCACGCGGGAGGGAACTACGAGCAGTACTTC
CASFHAGGNYEQYF
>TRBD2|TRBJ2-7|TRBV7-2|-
TGTGCCAGCAGCTCATCCGGGACTAGCGGTATCTCCTACGAGCAGTACTTC
CASSSSGTSGISYEQYF
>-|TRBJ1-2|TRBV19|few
TGTGCCAGTAGTATGATCAGGGGCCTAGCTAACTATGGCTACACCTTC
CASSMIRGLANYGYTF
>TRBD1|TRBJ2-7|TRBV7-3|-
TGTGCCAGCAGCTTGGAGGTAGGGGGCGGGTACGAGCAGTACTTC
CASSLEVGGGYEQYF
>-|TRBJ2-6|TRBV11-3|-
TGTGCCAGCAGCTCAATAGTCGGTGGGGCCAACGTCCTGACTTTC
CASSSIVGGANVLTF
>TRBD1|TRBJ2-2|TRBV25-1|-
TGTGCCAGCAGTGAATGGGGACAGGGGAACACCGGGGAGCTGTTTTTT
CASSEWGQGNTGELFF